The 17 T cell receptor beta chains below all came from one sample that was sequenced in a study of cytomegalovirus exposure and HLA in healthy donors. Use of 60 Vbeta and 13 Jbeta primers characterized the PCR. The repertoire was sequenced with immunoSEQ multiplex PCR; TCRdb's copy has only in-frame clones and lacks some. The sample has a few hundred thousand clones; around 90% are singletons. The sequenced sample consisted of PBMCs. Receptor source: a girl aged 2 to 9 in good health and CMV-seronegative.

The V and J genes are TRBV19 and TRBJ1-3, with unresolved D. CDR1 LNHDA and CDR2 SQIVND come from the germline V gene (reference sequence). The CDR3 is 14 amino acids. The V end was cut by 7 bases, the J end by 0 bases, with 10 bases between. The CDR3 loop is CASISASSGNTIYF. Here the CDR3 DNA reads TGTGCCAGTATTTCAGCGAGCTCTGGAAACACCATATATTTT.

The rearrangement uses TRBV7-9 and TRBJ2-5, with TRBD2 matching over 11 bases. Trimming removed 3 bases from V and 9 bases from J; junction bases left unmatched: 6. There are 14 residues in the CDR3. Looked up from germline, CDR1 is SEHNR and CDR2 is FQNEAQ (reference sequence). The chain's CDR3 is CASSFMTSGAAQYF. The CDR3 DNA follows: TGTGCCAGCAGCTTCATGACTAGCGGGGCCGCCCAGTACTTC.

V gene TRBV30 combines with J gene TRBJ2-5, with TRBD1 matching 9 bases. The closer fit of TRBJ2-7 to the DNA end suggests the J call may be wrong. Germline CDR1 and CDR2: GTSNPN and SVGIG (reference sequence). CDR3 length: 15 amino acids. The CDR3 region is CAWNRPGTGIYEQYF. The DNA of the CDR3 is TGTGCCTGGAACCGACCGGGGACAGGGATCTACGAGCAGTACTTC.

This rearrangement joins TRBV10-3 to TRBJ1-1; tentative D call: TRBD1 (5 bases). CDR3 length: 15 amino acids. The V gene's germline CDR1 is ENHRY and CDR2 SYGVKD. V lost 3 bases to trimming and J lost 1 base, with 12 bases between them. The DNA for the CDR3 is TGTGCCATCAGTGAAACCCAGACAGAGAACACTGAAGCTTTCTTT. Translating gives CAISETQTENTEAFF.

The chain combines TRBV2 with TRBJ2-5, with 11 bases aligning to TRBD2. The junction had 18 bases not matched to a gene; V was cut back by 7 bases and J by 8 bases. The germline V gene has CDR1 SNHLY and CDR2 FYNNEI. This CDR3 spans 17 amino acids. CDR3 sequence reads: CASIGTSGAPLGDTQYF. CDR3 bases: TGTGCCAGCATCGGGACTAGCGGAGCCCCCCTTGGTGATACCCAGTACTTC.

The V call is TRBV27, the J call TRBJ1-4, with D tentatively TRBD1 (5 bases). This CDR3 is 14 amino acids long. Germline V gene sequence: CDR1 MNHEY, CDR2 SMNVEV (reference sequence). Trimming removed 5 bases from V and 5 bases from J, with 12 bases in between. The CDR3 loop reads CASSPRQMNEKLFF. CDR3 nucleotide sequence: TGTGCCAGCAGTCCCCGACAGATGAATGAAAAACTGTTTTTT.

V and J are TRBV7-9 and TRBJ1-2; 8 bases map to TRBD1. The CDR3 spans 15 residues. CDR1 and CDR2 from the germline V gene are SEHNR and FQNEAQ (reference sequence). V lost 5 bases and J lost 0; bases outside the gene matches: 5. CDR3 amino acids: CASSQSTGANYGYTF. CDR3 in DNA: TGTGCCAGCAGCCAGTCGACAGGGGCTAACTATGGCTACACCTTC.

V usage is TRBV9 and J usage is TRBJ2-3; D is unresolved. Germline V gene data show CDR1 as SGDLS and CDR2 as YYNGEE. V was cut by 4 bases and J by 6 bases, with 9 bases left in between. The CDR3 sequence is 12 residues long. The CDR3 nucleotides are TGTGCCAGCAGCATTAGTGGTGATACGCAGTATTTT. It codes for CASSISGDTQYF.

J is TRBJ2-1 and V is TRBV7-8; maybe TRBD2 (5 bases). This CDR3 spans 13 amino acids. V shed 4 bases and J shed 4 bases, with 8 bases lying between them. From germline, CDR1 is SGHVS and CDR2 FQNEAQ. CDR3 residues: CASSSLGYNEQFF. The CDR3 DNA follows: TGTGCCAGCAGCTCACTAGGATACAATGAGCAGTTCTTC. The variable domain in full, with the rest retrieved from reference TRBV7-8 and TRBJ2-1, is GAGVSQSPRYKVAKRGQDVALRCDPISGHVSLFWYQQALGQGPEFLTYFQNEAQLDKSGLPSDRFFAERPEGSVSTLKIQRTQQEDSAVYLCASSSLGYNEQFFGPGTRLTVL.

The V and J genes are TRBV2 and TRBJ2-3; 9 bases map to TRBD1. Trimming cost V 9 bases and J 4 bases; bases outside gene matches: 11. This CDR3 is built from 15 residues. CDR1 and CDR2 from the germline V gene are SNHLY and FYNNEI. This chain's CDR3 is CASDRRDRVPDTQYF. CDR3 in DNA: TGTGCCAGTGACCGACGGGACAGGGTCCCAGATACGCAGTATTTT.

V is TRBV27 and J is TRBJ2-7, with a possible D match to TRBD2 (6 bases). The CDR3 spans 15 residues. V dropped 5 bases and J dropped 0 bases, with 14 bases sitting between them. The V gene's germline CDR1 is MNHEY and CDR2 SMNVEV (reference sequence). CDR3 DNA: TGTGCCAGCAGTACAAGCAAAGCGGGCTCCTACGAGCAGTACTTC. It translates to CASSTSKAGSYEQYF.

The J gene is TRBJ2-1, the V gene TRBV11-3; TRBD2 matches at 11 bases. This CDR3 region has 16 residues. Unmatched junction bases numbered 6, after V lost 4 bases and J lost 4 bases. Germline V CDR1 and CDR2: SGHNT, YENEEA. The CDR3 is CASSYTLAGGYNEQFF. The CDR3 nucleotides are TGTGCCAGCAGCTACACCCTAGCGGGAGGTTACAATGAGCAGTTCTTC. Full variable domain (outside the CDR3, taken from reference TRBV11-3 and TRBJ2-1): EAGVVQSPRYKIIEKKQPVAFWCNPISGHNTLYWYLQNLGQGPELLIRYENEEAVDDSQLPKDRFSAERLKGVDSTLKIQPAELGDSAVYLCASSYTLAGGYNEQFFGPGTRLTVL.

This chain uses TRBV5-6 with TRBJ2-7; 7 nucleotides align to TRBD1. This CDR3 is built from 15 residues. Germline V gene data show CDR1 as SGHDT and CDR2 as YYEEEE. The ends lost 3 bases at V and 0 bases at J; junction bases unmatched: 6. CDR3 region: CASSSGQTSSYEQYF. The CDR3 region has the DNA TGTGCCAGCAGCTCGGGACAGACGAGCTCCTACGAGCAGTACTTC.

The chain recombines TRBV9 with TRBJ1-1; D may be TRBD1 (6 bases). Trimming cost V 3 bases and J 3 bases, with 6 bases left between them. This CDR3 comprises 12 residues. Germline V lookup: CDR1 SGDLS, CDR2 YYNGEE. DNA for the CDR3: TGTGCCAGCAGCGAGGGGGACACTGAAGCTTTCTTT. This translates into CASSEGDTEAFF.

The chain is built from TRBV6-4 and TRBJ2-7; 13 bases match TRBD2. The CDR3 consists of 15 residues. Germline CDR1 MRHNA, CDR2 SNTAGT. With V trimmed by 5 bases and J by 0 bases, 1 base remained unmatched. The chain's CDR3 is CASSRTSGSSYEQYF. In DNA, the CDR3 is TGTGCCAGCAGTCGGACTAGCGGGAGCTCCTACGAGCAGTACTTC.

The chain uses TRBV5-6 and TRBJ2-2; TRBD1 agrees at 10 bases. Per the germline V gene, CDR1 is SGHDT and CDR2 is YYEEEE. V lost 3 bases to trimming and J lost 3 bases; unmatched junction nucleotides: 11. There are 18 residues in the CDR3. The CDR3 sequence: CASSWTPGQGKYTGELFF. The CDR3 nucleotides are TGTGCCAGCAGCTGGACTCCGGGACAGGGGAAATACACCGGGGAGCTGTTTTTT. The variable domain in full, with the rest retrieved from reference TRBV5-6 and TRBJ2-2, is DAGVTQSPTHLIKTRGQQVTLRCSPKSGHDTVSWYQQALGQGPQFIFQYYEEEERQRGNFPDRFSGHQFPNYSSELNVNALLLGDSALYLCASSWTPGQGKYTGELFFGEGSRLTVL.

The V gene is TRBV28, the J gene TRBJ2-3; D is ambiguous. From germline, CDR1 is MDHEN and CDR2 SYDVKM. V lost 5 bases to trimming and J lost 0 bases, with 12 bases between them. This CDR3 contains 15 residues. The CDR3 sequence: CASSPNLVSTDTQYF. Written as DNA, the CDR3 is TGTGCCAGCAGTCCCAACTTGGTGAGCACAGATACGCAGTATTTT.